This T cell receptor beta chain was found in a study of tumor-infiltrating lymphocytes in primary liver carcinoma. Across the study: The patients, men and women alike, were aged 30 to 69 years. Spanning 4.2 to 10 cm, the tumors were T1-T3 N0M0.

TCR beta cDNA was reverse-transcribed from 500 ng of total RNA. The reaction used a constant-region primer and ProtoScript II reverse transcriptase. Slightly modified ARM-PCR, run as three nested multiplex PCR rounds, produced the TCR beta libraries. A C-beta reverse primer and TRBV1-TRBV30 forward primers served in each of the first two PCR rounds, at approximately 10 cycles apiece. One entry per CDR3 protein, called by TCRdb with MiXCR from the multiplex PCR reads. The sample shows about 310,000 distinct CDR3 sequences, 65% of them seen only once. Broader study findings: Left bulk and unsorted, the samples did not allow CD4+ and CD8+ repertoires to be compared.

Germline DNA was extracted too, while blood RNA derived from unsorted whole blood. On this clonotype: Antigen unknown. A junction boundary mismatches the germline segment, possibly from a read error.

Looked up from germline, CDR1 is SEHNR and CDR2 is FQNEAQ (reference sequence). The CDR3 contains 13 residues. The genes are TRBV7-9 and TRBJ1-2, with no clear D. This sequence originates from a man between 35 and 55 years old with primary liver carcinoma and hepatitis B virus infection. Material: peripheral blood. The CDR3 reads CAITQAIGYGYTF. The CDR3 DNA reads as TGTGCCATCACCCAGGCGATCGGCTATGGCTACACCTTT.